This TCR beta chain was identified in a study of cytomegalovirus exposure and HLA in healthy donors. Across the whole study: Around 78 million unique TCRs, all from HLA-typed donors, were included in an early release of the data. General observations from the study: The CMV antigen specificity of a few CMV-associated chains was confirmed through in vitro analysis.

Both 60 Vbeta primers and 13 Jbeta primers went into the PCR. Sequencing was performed with immunoSEQ multiplex PCR; in TCRdb, only in-frame clones are kept and a portion is missing. The data contain 120,000 or so clones, roughly 75% of them seen just once; the ten biggest clones take up over 2.5%. In regard to this clone: Its specificity is unknown.

At the time of sampling, donors were nominally healthy, though unrecorded immune exposures were likely. The CDR3 runs to 13 residues. Trimming removed 3 bases from V and 3 bases from J, with 9 bases in between. The germline CDR1 and CDR2 sequences are MNHEY and SMNVEV (reference sequence). Input material: PBMCs. The rearrangement links TRBV27 to TRBJ2-7, with a tentative D call TRBD1 (6 bases). This TCR derives from a woman aged 45-59 years in good health and CMV-seronegative. The CDR3 protein is CASSLRGSYEQYF. The CDR3 nucleotides read TGTGCCAGCAGTTTGAGGGGGAGCTACGAGCAGTACTTC.